These 3 T cell receptor beta chains came from one sample sequenced in a study of T cells in Graves' hyperthyroidism and ophthalmopathy (dated by TCRdb to about 2019). Library preparation used multiplex PCR. Sequenced using an Illumina HiSeq 2000. The TCR beta CDR3 regions were amplified from the RNA transcripts. For the first round of RT-PCR on the TCR CDR3, the HTBI primer set was used together with the Qiagen OneStep RT-PCR kit. TCRdb reworked the public reads: Q25 trimming with fastp, MiXCR clone assembly, productive beta chains retained. All rows with the same CDR3 protein become a single entry with the most common DNA and genes. The sample has roughly 260,000 distinct CDR3 sequences on record, about 14% of them singletons. Jointly, the top ten make up 10% to 15% of the sample. Sequences were obtained from blood. These receptor sequences come from a woman in her 40s with Graves' hyperthyroidism that later progressed to Graves' ophthalmopathy.

This clonotype was seen at least ten times. This chain links TRBV7-8 with TRBJ2-7, with a weak D call TRBD2 (5 bases). The germline V gene has CDR1 SGHVS and CDR2 FQNEAQ. There are 16 residues in the CDR3. Trimming took off 5 bases at V and 6 bases at J, with 23 bases between the two ends. The CDR3 nucleotides are TGTGCCAGCAGCCCCCAACTAGATCTTGGCGTAAGCGAGCAGTACTTC. It is translated as CASSPQLDLGVSEQYF.

There are many counts of this clonotype. The genes are TRBV4-1 and TRBJ2-7; TRBD1 or TRBD2 may be the D gene (5 bases each). Between the trimmed V and J ends, which lost 4 bases and 0 bases, there was a span of 10 bases. The CDR3 totals 14 residues. Germline CDR1 MGHRA, CDR2 YSYEKL. The CDR3 protein is CASSPRDGSYEQYF. The DNA of the CDR3 is TGCGCCAGCAGCCCACGGGACGGCTCCTACGAGCAGTACTTC.

This clonotype was picked up many times. The V gene is TRBV20-1, the J gene TRBJ2-3; 8 nucleotides agree with TRBD2. This CDR3 is built from 13 residues. Germline CDR1 and CDR2: DFQATT and SNEGSKA (reference sequence). J lost 6 bases, V lost 5 bases, and 7 bases had no gene match. The CDR3 region has the DNA TGCAGTGCTGGATCTAGCGGGCCCGATACGCAGTATTTT. Translated, it gives CSAGSSGPDTQYF.